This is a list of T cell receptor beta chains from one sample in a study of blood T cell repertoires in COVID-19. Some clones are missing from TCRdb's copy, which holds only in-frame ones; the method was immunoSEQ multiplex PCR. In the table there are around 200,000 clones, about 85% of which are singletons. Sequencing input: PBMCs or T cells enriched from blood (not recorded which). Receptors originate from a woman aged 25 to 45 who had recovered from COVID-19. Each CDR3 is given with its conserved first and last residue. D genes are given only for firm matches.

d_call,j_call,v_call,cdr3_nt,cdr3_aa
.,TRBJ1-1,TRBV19,TGTGCCAGTACCCCAAATCCACTTCGTGGCACTGAAGCTTTCTTT,CASTPNPLRGTEAFF
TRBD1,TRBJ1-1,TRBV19,TGTGCCAGTAGGATTCGTGACAGGGGGCGGCAAACTGAAGCTTTCTTT,CASRIRDRGRQTEAFF
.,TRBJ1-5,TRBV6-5,TGTGCCAGCAGTTTAAGAGGGGGACAGCCCCAGCATTTT,CASSLRGGQPQHF
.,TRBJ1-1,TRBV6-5,TGTGCCAGCAGCCGACGGGGAACTGAAGCTTTCTTT,CASSRRGTEAFF
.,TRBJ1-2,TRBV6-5,TGTGCCAGCGCTGTTAACAGAAACTATGGCTACACCTTC,CASAVNRNYGYTF
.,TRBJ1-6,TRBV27,TGTGCCAGCAGTCCCCTCCCCCCAGGGACTTATAATTCACCCCTCCACTTT,CASSPLPPGTYNSPLHF
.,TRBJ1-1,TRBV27,TGTGCCAGCAGACTTGGCACTGAAGCTTTCTTT,CASRLGTEAFF
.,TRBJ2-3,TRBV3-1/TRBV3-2,TGTGCCAGCAGCCAAGAGAGGGCGGGAAGAGATACGCAGTATTTT,CASSQERAGRDTQYF
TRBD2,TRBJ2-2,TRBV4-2,TGTGCCAGCAGCCAGAGGTCCAGCGGGGACGTGGGCACCGGGGAGCTGTTTTTT,CASSQRSSGDVGTGELFF
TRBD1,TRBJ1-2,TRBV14,TGTGCCAGCAGCCCGACAGGGGCTCATTCCCCGTTCTATGGCTACACCTTC,CASSPTGAHSPFYGYTF
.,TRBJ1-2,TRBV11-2,TGTGCCAGCAGCCAGAGGCATAGGCGGGTCTATGGCTACACCTTC,CASSQRHRRVYGYTF
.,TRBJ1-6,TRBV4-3,TGCGCCAGCAGCCAAGGTCCGGGTCGTAATTCACCCCTCCACTTT,CASSQGPGRNSPLHF